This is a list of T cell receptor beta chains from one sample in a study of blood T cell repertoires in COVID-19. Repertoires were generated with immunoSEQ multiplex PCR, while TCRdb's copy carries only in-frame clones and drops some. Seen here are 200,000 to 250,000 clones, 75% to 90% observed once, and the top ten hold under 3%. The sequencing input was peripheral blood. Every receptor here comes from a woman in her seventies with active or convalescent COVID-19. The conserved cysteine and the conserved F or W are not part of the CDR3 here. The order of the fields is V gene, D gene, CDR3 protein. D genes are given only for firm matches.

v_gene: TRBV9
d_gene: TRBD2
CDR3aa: ASRRGTSGNTGELF

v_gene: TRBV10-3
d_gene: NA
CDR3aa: AITGDRTDTQY

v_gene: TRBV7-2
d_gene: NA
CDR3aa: ASSLASLGGTEAF

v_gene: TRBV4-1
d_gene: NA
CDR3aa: ASSQDQAGRRGTYNEQF

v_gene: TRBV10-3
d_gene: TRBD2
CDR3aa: ASRGGVGGELF

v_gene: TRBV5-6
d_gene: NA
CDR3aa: ASSTDRIGSPLH

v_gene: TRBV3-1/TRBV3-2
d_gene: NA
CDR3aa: ASSQYYEQY

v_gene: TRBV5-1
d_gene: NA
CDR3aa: ASSLWGDSYNEQF

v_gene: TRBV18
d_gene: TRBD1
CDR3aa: ASSPSGQDTGYT

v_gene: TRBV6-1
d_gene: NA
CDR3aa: ASSAITGSHNSPLH

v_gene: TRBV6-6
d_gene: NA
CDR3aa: ASRNEETQY

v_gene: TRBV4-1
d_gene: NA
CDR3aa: ASSQVEGFADTQY

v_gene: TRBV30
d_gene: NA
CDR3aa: AWSVRVGQSSGNTIY

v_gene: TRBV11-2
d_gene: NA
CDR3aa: ASSQLQTQETQY

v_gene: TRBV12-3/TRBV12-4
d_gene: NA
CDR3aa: ASSWQVNRPLH

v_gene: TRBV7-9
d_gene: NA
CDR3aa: ASSLAQGHTDTQY

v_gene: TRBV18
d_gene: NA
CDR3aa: ASSPGTPGGDYGYT

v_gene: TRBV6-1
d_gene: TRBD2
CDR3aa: ASSERWGAGGASQETQY

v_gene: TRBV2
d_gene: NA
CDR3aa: ASSEGRRGWNEQF

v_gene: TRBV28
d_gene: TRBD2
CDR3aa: ASSFSSGSNEQY

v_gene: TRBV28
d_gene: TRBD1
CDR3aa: ASSPGQGDQPQH

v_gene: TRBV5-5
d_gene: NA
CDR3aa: ASSLVPGWSQPQH

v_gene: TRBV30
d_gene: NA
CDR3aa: AWSPRQDGYT

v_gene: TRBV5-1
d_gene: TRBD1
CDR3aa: ASSSRTGNEKLF

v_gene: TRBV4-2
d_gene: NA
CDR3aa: ASSPPSEGNYGYT

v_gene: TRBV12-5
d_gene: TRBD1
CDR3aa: ASGLGGQENQPQH

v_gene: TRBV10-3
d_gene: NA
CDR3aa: AISESRGGEQY

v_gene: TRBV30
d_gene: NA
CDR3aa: AWSGQGRPSGNQPQH

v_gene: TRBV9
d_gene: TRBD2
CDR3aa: ASSVSGGRYNEQF

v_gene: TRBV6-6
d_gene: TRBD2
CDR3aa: ASSPRGGLAGTGDEQY

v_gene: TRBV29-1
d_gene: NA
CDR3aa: SVVGGETQY

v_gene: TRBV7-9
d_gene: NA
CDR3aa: ASSWRRMNTEAF

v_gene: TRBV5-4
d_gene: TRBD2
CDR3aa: ASSLVGTRNEQF

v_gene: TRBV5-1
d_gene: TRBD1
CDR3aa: ASSSGGQTETQY

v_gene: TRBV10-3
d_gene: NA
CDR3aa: AISLESNQPQH

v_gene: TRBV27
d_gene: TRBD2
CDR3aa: ASSLGASGRGGEQF

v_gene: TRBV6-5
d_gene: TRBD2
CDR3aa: ASSPGGVPSDTQY

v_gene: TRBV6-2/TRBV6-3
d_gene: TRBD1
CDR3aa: ASTYPNRGGYGYT